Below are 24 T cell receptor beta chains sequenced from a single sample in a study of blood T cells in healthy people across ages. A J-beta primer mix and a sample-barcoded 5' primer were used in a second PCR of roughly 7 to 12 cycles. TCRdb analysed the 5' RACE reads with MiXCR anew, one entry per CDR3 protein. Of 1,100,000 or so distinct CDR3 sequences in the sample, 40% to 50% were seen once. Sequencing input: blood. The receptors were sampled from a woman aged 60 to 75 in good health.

CDR3 sequence reads: CASRPGQGLNSPLHF. Here the CDR3 DNA reads TGTGCCAGCAGGCCGGGACAGGGGTTAAATTCACCCCTCCACTTT. V and J are TRBV12-3 or TRBV12-4 and TRBJ1-6; 10 positions match TRBD1. The CDR3 contains 15 residues. V trimming: 6 bases; J trimming: 7 bases; junction bases outside the gene matches: 6.

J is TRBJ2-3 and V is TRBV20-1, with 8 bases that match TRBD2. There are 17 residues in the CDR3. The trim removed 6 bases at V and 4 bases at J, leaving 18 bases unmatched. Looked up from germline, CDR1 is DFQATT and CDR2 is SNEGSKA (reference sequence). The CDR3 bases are TGCAGTGCCCTATCCCAGCGGGAGCTTGTAGGAGCAGATACGCAGTATTTT. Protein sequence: CSALSQRELVGADTQYF.

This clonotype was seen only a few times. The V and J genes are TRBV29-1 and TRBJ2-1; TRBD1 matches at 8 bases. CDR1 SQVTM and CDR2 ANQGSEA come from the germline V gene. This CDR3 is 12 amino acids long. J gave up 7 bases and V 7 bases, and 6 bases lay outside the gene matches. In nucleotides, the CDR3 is TGCAGCGAACGACAGGGGACGAATGAGCAGTTCTTC. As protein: CSERQGTNEQFF.

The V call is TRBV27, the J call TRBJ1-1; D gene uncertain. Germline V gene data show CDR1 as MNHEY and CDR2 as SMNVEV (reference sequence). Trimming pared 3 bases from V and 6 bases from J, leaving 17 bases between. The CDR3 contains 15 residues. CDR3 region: CASSFTWGRSSEAFF. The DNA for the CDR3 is TGTGCCAGCAGTTTTACCTGGGGAAGGAGCTCTGAAGCTTTCTTT.

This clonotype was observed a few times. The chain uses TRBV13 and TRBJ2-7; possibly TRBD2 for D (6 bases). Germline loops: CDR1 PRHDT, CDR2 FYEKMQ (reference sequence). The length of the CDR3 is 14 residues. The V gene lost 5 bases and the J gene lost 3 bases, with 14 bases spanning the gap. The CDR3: CASSGPRGNYEQYF. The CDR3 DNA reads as TGTGCCAGCAGCGGACCGCGGGGTAACTACGAGCAGTACTTC.

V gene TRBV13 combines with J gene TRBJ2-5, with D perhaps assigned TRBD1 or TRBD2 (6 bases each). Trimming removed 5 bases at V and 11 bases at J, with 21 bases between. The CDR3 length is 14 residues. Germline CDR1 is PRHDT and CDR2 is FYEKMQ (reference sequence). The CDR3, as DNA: TGTGCCAGCAGCCCCCCGGGGGACAAAAACGTTCAGTACTTC. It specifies CASSPPGDKNVQYF.

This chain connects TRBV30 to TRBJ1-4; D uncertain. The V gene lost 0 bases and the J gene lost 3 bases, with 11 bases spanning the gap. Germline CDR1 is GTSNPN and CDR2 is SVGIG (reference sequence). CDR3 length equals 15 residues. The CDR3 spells CAWSVLGSANEKLFF. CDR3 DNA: TGTGCCTGGAGTGTACTGGGTTCGGCTAATGAAAAACTGTTTTTT.

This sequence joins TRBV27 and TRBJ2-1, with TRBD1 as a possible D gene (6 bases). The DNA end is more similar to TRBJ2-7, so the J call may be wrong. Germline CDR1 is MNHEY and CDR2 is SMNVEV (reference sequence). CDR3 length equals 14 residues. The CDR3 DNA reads TGTGCCAGCAGTCCTAGTACAGGGTACAATGAGCAGTACTTC. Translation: CASSPSTGYNEQYF.

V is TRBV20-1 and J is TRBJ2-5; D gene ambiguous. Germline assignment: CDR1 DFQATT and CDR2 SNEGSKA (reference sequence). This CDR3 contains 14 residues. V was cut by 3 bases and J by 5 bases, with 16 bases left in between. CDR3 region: CSASNNLLVETQYF. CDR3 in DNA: TGCAGTGCTAGTAACAACCTGCTCGTGGAGACCCAGTACTTC.

CDR3 DNA: TGTGCCAGCAGCGGACACAGGGTCGATGAGCAGTTCTTC. It translates to CASSGHRVDEQFF. V and J are TRBV5-6 and TRBJ2-1, with D possibly TRBD1 on 6 matching bases. The CDR3 has 13 amino acids. The V gene lost 4 bases and the J gene lost 8 bases, with 13 bases spanning the gap. Germline V gene lookup returns CDR1 SGHDT and CDR2 YYEEEE.

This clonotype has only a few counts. As DNA, the CDR3 is TGTGCCAGCAGTTACCTTGGACTAGCGGGAGGGCCCCAAGAGACCCAGTACTTC. Protein sequence: CASSYLGLAGGPQETQYF. This chain joins TRBV6-5 and TRBJ2-5; 15 bases map to TRBD2. CDR3 length: 18 residues. CDR1 and CDR2 (germline): MNHEY, SVGAGI. V lost 2 bases to trimming and J lost 1 base; unmatched junction nucleotides: 5.

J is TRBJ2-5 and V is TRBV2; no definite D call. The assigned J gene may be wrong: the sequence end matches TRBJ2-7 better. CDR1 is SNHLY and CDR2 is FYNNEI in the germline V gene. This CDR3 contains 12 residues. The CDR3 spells CASSDFGFEQYF. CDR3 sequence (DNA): TGTGCCAGCAGTGATTTTGGTTTCGAGCAGTACTTC.

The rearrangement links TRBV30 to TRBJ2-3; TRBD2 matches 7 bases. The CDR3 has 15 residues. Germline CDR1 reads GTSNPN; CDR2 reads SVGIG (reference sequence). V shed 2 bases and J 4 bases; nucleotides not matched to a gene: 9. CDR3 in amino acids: CAWSFVGGPSDTQYF. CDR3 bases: TGTGCCTGGAGTTTCGTGGGAGGGCCTTCAGATACGCAGTATTTT.

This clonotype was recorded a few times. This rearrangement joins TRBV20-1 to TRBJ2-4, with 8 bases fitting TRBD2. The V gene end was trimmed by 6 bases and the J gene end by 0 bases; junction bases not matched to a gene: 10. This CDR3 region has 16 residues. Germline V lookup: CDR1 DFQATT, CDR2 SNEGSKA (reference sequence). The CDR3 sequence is CSALVLADLAKNIQYF. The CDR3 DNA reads TGCAGTGCCCTAGTACTAGCGGACCTAGCCAAAAACATTCAGTACTTC.

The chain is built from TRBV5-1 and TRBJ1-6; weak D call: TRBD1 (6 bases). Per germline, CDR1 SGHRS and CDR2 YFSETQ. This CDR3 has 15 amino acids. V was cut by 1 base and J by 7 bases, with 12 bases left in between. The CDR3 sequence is CASSLSGQANSPLHF. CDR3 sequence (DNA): TGCGCCAGCAGCTTGTCGGGACAAGCGAATTCACCCCTCCACTTT.

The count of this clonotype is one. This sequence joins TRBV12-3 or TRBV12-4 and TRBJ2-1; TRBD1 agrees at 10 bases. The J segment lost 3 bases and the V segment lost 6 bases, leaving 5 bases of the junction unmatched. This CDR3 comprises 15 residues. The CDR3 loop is CASREDRGDYNEQFF. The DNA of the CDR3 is TGTGCCAGCAGGGAGGACAGGGGGGACTACAATGAGCAGTTCTTC.

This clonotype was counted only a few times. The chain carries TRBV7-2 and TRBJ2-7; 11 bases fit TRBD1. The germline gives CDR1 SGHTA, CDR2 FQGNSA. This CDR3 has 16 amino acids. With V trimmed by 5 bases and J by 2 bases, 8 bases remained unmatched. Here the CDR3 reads CASSRAGTGGTYEQYF. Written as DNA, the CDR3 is TGTGCCAGCAGCAGAGCCGGGACAGGGGGTACCTACGAGCAGTACTTC.

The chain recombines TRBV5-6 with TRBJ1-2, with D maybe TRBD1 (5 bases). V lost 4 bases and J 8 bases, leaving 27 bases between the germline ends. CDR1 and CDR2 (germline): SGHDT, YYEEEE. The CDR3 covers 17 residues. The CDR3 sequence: CASSRPVGRTAWRGYTF. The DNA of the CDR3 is TGTGCCAGCAGCCGCCCTGTGGGGCGGACCGCCTGGAGGGGCTACACCTTC.

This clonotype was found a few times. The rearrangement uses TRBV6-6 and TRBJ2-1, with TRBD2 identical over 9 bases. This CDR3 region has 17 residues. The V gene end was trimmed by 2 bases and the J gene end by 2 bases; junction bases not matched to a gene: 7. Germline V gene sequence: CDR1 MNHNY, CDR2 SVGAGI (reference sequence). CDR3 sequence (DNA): TGTGCCAGCAGTTACCAGGGATCTAGCGGGACCTACAATGAGCAGTTCTTC. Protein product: CASSYQGSSGTYNEQFF.

The CDR3 reads CASLKALRETQYF. The CDR3 DNA reads TGTGCCAGCTTGAAAGCGCTGAGGGAGACCCAGTACTTC. This chain links TRBV2 with TRBJ2-5; D remains unclear. V lost 8 bases and J lost 5, with 15 bases in between. Germline assignment: CDR1 SNHLY and CDR2 FYNNEI. The CDR3 is 13 residues long.

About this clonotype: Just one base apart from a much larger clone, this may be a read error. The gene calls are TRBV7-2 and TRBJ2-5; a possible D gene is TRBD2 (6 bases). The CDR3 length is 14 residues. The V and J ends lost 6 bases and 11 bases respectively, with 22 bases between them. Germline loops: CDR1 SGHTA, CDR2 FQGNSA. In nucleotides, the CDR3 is TGTGCCAGCAGTGCCCGGGGGTACTACAATGAGCAGTACTTC. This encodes CASSARGYYNEQYF.

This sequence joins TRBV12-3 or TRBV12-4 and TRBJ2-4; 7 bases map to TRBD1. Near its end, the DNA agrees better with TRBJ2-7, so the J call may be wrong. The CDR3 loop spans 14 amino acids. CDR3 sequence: CASSFRDRANEQYF. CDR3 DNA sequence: TGTGCCAGCAGTTTTAGAGACAGGGCCAACGAGCAGTACTTC.

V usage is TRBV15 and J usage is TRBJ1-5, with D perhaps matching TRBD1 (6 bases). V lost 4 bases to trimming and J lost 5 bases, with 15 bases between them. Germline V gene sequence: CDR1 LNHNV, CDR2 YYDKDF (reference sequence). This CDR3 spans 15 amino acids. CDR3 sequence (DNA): TGTGCCACCAGCACCGGGACATACATAGATCAGCCCCAGCATTTT. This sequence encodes CATSTGTYIDQPQHF.

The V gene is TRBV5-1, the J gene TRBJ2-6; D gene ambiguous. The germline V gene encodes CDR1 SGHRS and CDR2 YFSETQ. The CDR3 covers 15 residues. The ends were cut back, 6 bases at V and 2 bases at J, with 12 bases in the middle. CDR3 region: CASTVASTGANVLTF. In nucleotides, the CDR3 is TGCGCCAGCACAGTGGCCAGCACTGGGGCCAACGTCCTGACTTTC. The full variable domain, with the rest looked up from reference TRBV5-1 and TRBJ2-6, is KAGVTQTPRYLIKTRGQQVTLSCSPISGHRSVSWYQQTPGQGLQFLFEYFSETQRNKGNFPGRFSGRQFSNSRSEMNVSTLELGDSALYLCASTVASTGANVLTFGAGSRLTVL.